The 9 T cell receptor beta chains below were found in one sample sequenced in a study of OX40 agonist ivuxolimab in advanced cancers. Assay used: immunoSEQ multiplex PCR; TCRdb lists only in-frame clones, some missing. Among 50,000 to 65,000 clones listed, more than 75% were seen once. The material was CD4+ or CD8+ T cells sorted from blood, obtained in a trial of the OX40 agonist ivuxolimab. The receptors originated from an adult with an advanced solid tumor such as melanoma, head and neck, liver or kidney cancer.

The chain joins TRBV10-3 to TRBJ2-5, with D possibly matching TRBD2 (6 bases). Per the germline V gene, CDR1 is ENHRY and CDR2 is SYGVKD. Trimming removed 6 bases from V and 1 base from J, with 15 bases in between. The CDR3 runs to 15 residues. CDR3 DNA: TGTGCCATCAGCCCTGCTAGCGAATCCCAAGAGACCCAGTACTTC. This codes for CAISPASESQETQYF.

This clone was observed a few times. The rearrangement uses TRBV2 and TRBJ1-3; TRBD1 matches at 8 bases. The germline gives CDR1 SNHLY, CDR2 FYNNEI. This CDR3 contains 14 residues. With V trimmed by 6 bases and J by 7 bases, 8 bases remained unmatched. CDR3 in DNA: TGTGCCAGCAGATTCGGGACAGGAATTAACACCATATATTTT. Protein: CASRFGTGINTIYF.

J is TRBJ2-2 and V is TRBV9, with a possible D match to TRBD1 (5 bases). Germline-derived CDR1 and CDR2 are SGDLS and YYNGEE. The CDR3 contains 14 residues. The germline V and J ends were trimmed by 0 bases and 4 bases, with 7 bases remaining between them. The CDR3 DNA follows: TGTGCCAGCAGCGTAGAGGGGTCCACCGGGGAGCTGTTTTTT. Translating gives CASSVEGSTGELFF. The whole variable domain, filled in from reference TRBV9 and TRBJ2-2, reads DSGVTQTPKHLITATGQRVTLRCSPRSGDLSVYWYQQSLDQGLQFLIQYYNGEERAKGNILERFSAQQFPDLHSELNLSSLELGDSALYFCASSVEGSTGELFFGEGSRLTVL.

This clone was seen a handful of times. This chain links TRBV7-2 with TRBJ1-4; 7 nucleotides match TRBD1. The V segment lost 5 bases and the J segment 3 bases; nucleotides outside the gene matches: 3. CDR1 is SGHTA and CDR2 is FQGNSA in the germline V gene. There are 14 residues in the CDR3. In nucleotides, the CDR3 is TGTGCCAGCAGCCGGGACAGCTCTAATGAAAAACTGTTTTTT. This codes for CASSRDSSNEKLFF.

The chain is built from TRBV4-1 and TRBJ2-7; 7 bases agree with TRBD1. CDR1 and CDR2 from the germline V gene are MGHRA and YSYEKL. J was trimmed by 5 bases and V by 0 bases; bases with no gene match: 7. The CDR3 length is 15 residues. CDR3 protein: CASSQDSRQGHEQYF. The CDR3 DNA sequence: TGCGCCAGCAGCCAAGATTCCAGACAGGGACACGAGCAGTACTTC.

CDR3 in amino acids: CASSEGQGYTEAFF. The CDR3 coding sequence is TGTGCCAGCAGCGAGGGACAGGGTTACACTGAAGCTTTCTTT. The J gene is TRBJ1-1, the V gene TRBV7-8; 9 bases agree with TRBD1. With 5 bases clipped from V and 3 bases from J, the junction kept 4 bases outside the gene matches. The CDR3 length is 14 residues. Germline V gene sequence: CDR1 SGHVS, CDR2 FQNEAQ.

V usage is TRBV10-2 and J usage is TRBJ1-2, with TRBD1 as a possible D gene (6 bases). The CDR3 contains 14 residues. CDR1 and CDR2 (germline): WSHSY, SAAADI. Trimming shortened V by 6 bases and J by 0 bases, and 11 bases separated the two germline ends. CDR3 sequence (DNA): TGCGCCAGCAGGGGGGCCGGCACTAACTATGGCTACACCTTC. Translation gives CASRGAGTNYGYTF.

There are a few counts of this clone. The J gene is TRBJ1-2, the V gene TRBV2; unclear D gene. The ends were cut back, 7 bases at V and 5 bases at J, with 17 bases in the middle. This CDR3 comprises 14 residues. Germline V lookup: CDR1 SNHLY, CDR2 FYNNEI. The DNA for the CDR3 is TGTGCCAGCAAGCGTGCCGACAAGGGATATGGCTACACCTTC. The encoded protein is CASKRADKGYGYTF.

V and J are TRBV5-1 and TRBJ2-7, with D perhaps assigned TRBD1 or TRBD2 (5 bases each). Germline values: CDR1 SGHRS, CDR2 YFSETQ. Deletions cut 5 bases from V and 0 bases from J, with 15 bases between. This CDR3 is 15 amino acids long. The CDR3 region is CASSSRDGPSYEQYF. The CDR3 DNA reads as TGCGCCAGCAGTAGCCGGGACGGACCCTCCTACGAGCAGTACTTC.